This TCR beta chain was documented in a study of T cells in tuberculosis. Study-level background: CD1B tetramers identified T cells specific for mycobacterial lipid GMM.

After thawing and overnight rest, PBMC were stained with GMM-loaded CD1B tetramer, viability dye and anti-CD3 for sorting. CD1B tetramers were loaded with Rhodococcus equi-derived C32 glucose monomycolate. Profiled with immunoSEQ multiplex PCR; TCRdb holds only in-frame clones, not every one. Among tens of thousands of clones listed, approximately 90% were seen once. This clone is a singleton in its sample. Trimming removed 5 bases at V and 4 bases at J, with 21 bases between. This CDR3 spans 17 amino acids. CDR1 is SGHTA and CDR2 is FQGNSA in the germline V gene. General observations from the study: T cells binding CD1B-GMM tetramer weakly possibly escaped the sort.

The TCR sequence derives from an adult woman with latent tuberculosis. Material: CD1b-GMM tetramer-negative cells sorted from PBMCs. V usage is TRBV7-2 and J usage is TRBJ1-5; D ambiguous. CDR3 in amino acids: CASSLRVGLGSNQPQHF. CDR3 nucleotides: TGTGCCAGCAGCCTGCGAGTAGGACTGGGTAGTAATCAGCCCCAGCATTTT.